This TCR beta chain was profiled in a study of T cell repertoires and HLA-DP antigens. V dropped 5 bases and J dropped 0 bases, with 7 bases sitting between them. This CDR3 comprises 13 residues. From germline, CDR1 is MNHEY and CDR2 SVGAGI. Amplification used primers for 54 TRBV and 13 TRBJ segments. The protocol was immunoSEQ multiplex PCR, while the TCRdb copy is restricted to in-frame clones and leaves out a portion. The sample has approximately 100,000 clones; more than 75% are singletons. With respect to this clone: The target antigen is unknown.

This sequence was found in a man aged 50 to 60 in good health and CMV-seronegative. Input material: CD4+ T cells from PBMCs. The rearrangement joins TRBV6-5 to TRBJ1-1; possibly TRBD1 for D (5 bases). CDR3: CASSRQLNTEAFF. DNA of the CDR3: TGTGCCAGCAGTCGACAGTTGAACACTGAAGCTTTCTTT.